Presented here are 2 T cell receptor beta chains from one specimen sequenced in a study of CD8 T cells in ankylosing spondylitis. TCRdb called the 5' RACE reads again in MiXCR, with one record for every CDR3 protein. The sample lists about 69,000 distinct CDR3 sequences; less than 6% were seen once. The sample comprised blood, either unsorted or a sorted T cell fraction (not recorded which). The source of these receptors is a male donor with ankylosing spondylitis or in good health (not recorded which).

This clonotype showed up many times. The chain uses TRBV10-3 and TRBJ2-5, with D perhaps being TRBD1 or TRBD2 (5 bases each). V lost 3 bases and J lost 2, with 7 bases in between. The CDR3 covers 13 residues. From germline, CDR1 is ENHRY and CDR2 SYGVKD. CDR3 residues: CAISDGTQETQYF. As DNA, the CDR3 is TGTGCCATCAGTGACGGGACGCAAGAGACCCAGTACTTC.

There are many counts of this clonotype. The chain joins TRBV5-1 to TRBJ2-1; D gene ambiguous. V lost 6 bases and J lost 0, with 13 bases in between. Germline CDR1 SGHRS, CDR2 YFSETQ. This CDR3 spans 15 amino acids. CDR3 nucleotides: TGCGCCAGCACCACGACTGGTAGCTCCTACAATGAGCAGTTCTTC. Translated, it gives CASTTTGSSYNEQFF.